This T cell receptor beta chain emerged from a study of blood T cell repertoires in COVID-19. Study information: Acute and convalescent COVID-19 specimens originated in the United States, Italy and Spain. PBMCs, B-cell-depleted T cells, or T cells were the source of the cDNA or gDNA that made up the material.

Trimming removed 4 bases from V and 5 bases from J, with 12 bases in between. Germline V lookup: CDR1 MNHEY, CDR2 SVGEGT. The CDR3 has 14 amino acids. Method: immunoSEQ multiplex PCR; TCRdb's copy keeps in-frame clones and lacks some. Altogether 300,000 or so clones are present, roughly nine tenths being singletons, with the ten largest covering around 2.6%. The table lists this clone with a count of one. Before being deemed recovered, Cohort 3 donors had two negative PCRs, clearance, or symptom resolution. The genes are TRBV6-2 or TRBV6-3 and TRBJ1-5, with a weak D call TRBD1 (5 bases). The clonotype comes from a man aged 60-69 years who had recovered from COVID-19. Specimen: PBMCs or T cells enriched from blood (not recorded which). The CDR3 bases are TGTGCCAGCAGTTCCGACAGCCTATATCAGCCCCAGCATTTT. Translated: CASSSDSLYQPQHF.